This T cell receptor (beta chain) appears in the sequencing data of a study of CDR3 diversity in severe acne. TCRdb re-called the PCR reads with MiXCR, one entry per CDR3 protein. The sample has around 91,000 distinct CDR3 sequences; 50% to 65% are singletons. Germline V gives CDR1 LNHNV, CDR2 YYDKDF (reference sequence). Trimming removed 7 bases at V and 0 bases at J, with 16 bases between. There are 17 residues in the CDR3. Sequencing input: blood. The chain is built from TRBV15 and TRBJ2-6, with a possible D match to TRBD2 (6 bases). The origin of this receptor is a male donor in good health, without acne. Written as DNA, the CDR3 is TGTGCCACCACCAAGAGGACTACAAGCTCTGGGGCCAACGTCCTGACTTTC. The encoded protein is CATTKRTTSSGANVLTF.